This T cell receptor (beta chain) originates from a study of blood T cell repertoires in COVID-19. V was shortened by 7 bases and J by 2 bases, with 17 bases between the two germline ends. The CDR3 runs 16 residues. Looked up from germline, CDR1 is SNHLY and CDR2 is FYNNEI. The table came from immunoSEQ multiplex PCR; TCRdb's copy has only in-frame clones and leaves some out. This table has tens of thousands of clones, 90% appearing once. The sequencing sample was made of peripheral blood. The clonotype was recovered from a man between 60 and 70 years old with acute or convalescent COVID-19. The J gene is TRBJ2-2, the V gene TRBV2, with D maybe TRBD1 (6 bases). CDR3 region: CASTDGSRGNTGELFF. In DNA, the CDR3 is TGTGCCAGCACTGACGGTAGCAGGGGCAACACCGGGGAGCTGTTTTTT.